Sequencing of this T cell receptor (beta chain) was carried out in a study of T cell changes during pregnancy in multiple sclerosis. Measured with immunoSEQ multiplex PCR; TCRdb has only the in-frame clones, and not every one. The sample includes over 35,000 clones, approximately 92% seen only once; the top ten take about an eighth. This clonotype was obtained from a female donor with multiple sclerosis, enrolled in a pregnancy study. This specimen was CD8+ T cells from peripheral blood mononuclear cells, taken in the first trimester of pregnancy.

The CDR3 bases are TGTGGATCTCGCGTCGGCTCCTACAATGAGCAGTTCTTC. This sequence encodes CGSRVGSYNEQFF. The J gene is TRBJ2-1, the V gene TRBV13; D gene ambiguous. The CDR3 length is 13 residues. Germline CDR1 is PRHDT and CDR2 is FYEKMQ (reference sequence).